This T cell receptor beta chain was captured in a study of graft-versus-host responses after intestinal transplantation. Study conclusions and caveats: HvG clone declines early post-transplant were associated with peak circulating GvH levels. The recipient marrow held GvH clones, and some of them showed up first in ileum or blood.

The CDR3 sequence is 16 residues long. The V and J ends lost 0 bases and 0 bases respectively, with 9 bases between them. CDR1 is SGHDT and CDR2 is YYEEEE in the germline V gene. About this clone: What it binds is not known.

The assay was immunoSEQ multiplex PCR, and TCRdb's table has in-frame clones only and misses some. The table records approximately 54,000 clones, less than 95% of them present only once. The chain carries TRBV5-6 and TRBJ1-4; D may be TRBD1 (5 bases). The sequence was collected from a human patient who received an intestinal transplant, so some T cells may come from the graft donor. The sequences come from PBMCs, collected 650 to 690 days after intestinal transplant. The CDR3 DNA follows: TGTGCCAGCAGCTTGGCGGGGGATGCAACTAATGAAAAACTGTTTTTT. Translation: CASSLAGDATNEKLFF.